What follows are 4 T cell receptor beta chains derived from one specimen sequenced in a study of blood T cell repertoires in COVID-19. The table came from immunoSEQ multiplex PCR; TCRdb's copy has only in-frame clones and leaves some out. In the table there are some 96,000 clones, 86% of which are singletons. Material: peripheral blood. The receptors originated from a man aged 50 to 60 with acute or convalescent COVID-19.

The chain combines TRBV27 with TRBJ1-2, with D perhaps matching TRBD1 (5 bases). The V and J ends lost 5 bases and 7 bases respectively, with 17 bases between them. Germline lookup yields CDR1 MNHEY and CDR2 SMNVEV (reference sequence). There are 14 residues in the CDR3. The CDR3 spells CASSAPGKGLGYTF. CDR3 nucleotide sequence: TGTGCCAGCAGTGCCCCGGGAAAGGGACTTGGCTACACCTTC.

The chain uses TRBV9 and TRBJ1-4; D might be TRBD1 (5 bases). Trimming left V 3 bases short and J 2 bases short, with 17 bases between. Germline V CDR1 and CDR2: SGDLS, YYNGEE. This CDR3 is built from 17 residues. CDR3 protein: CASSETGSIRTNEKLFF. The CDR3 nucleotides read TGTGCCAGCAGCGAAACAGGCAGCATTAGGACTAATGAAAAACTGTTTTTT.

This chain joins TRBV10-1 and TRBJ1-2; maybe TRBD1 (5 bases). This CDR3 has 18 residues. The germline V gene has CDR1 WNHNN and CDR2 SYGVQD (reference sequence). V lost 2 bases, J lost 5 bases, and 24 bases lay in between. CDR3 coding DNA: TGCGCCAGCAGTGAGAAAATCTACGCAGGGCCTCGTTATTATGGCTACACCTTC. It specifies CASSEKIYAGPRYYGYTF.

The chain couples TRBV6-5 to TRBJ2-5, with TRBD2 identical over 8 bases. The CDR3 loop spans 14 amino acids. CDR1 and CDR2 (germline): MNHEY, SVGAGI. The J segment lost 4 bases and the V segment lost 8 bases, leaving 9 bases of the junction unmatched. CDR3 protein: CASPREGGGETQYF. For the CDR3, the DNA is TGTGCCAGCCCTCGGGAGGGAGGGGGAGAGACCCAGTACTTC.